A single sample gave rise to the 25 T cell receptor beta chains below, sequenced in a study of shared clonotypes between healthy human individuals. Data came from immunoSEQ multiplex PCR; TCRdb stores just in-frame clones and leaves some out. The table has over a million clones, approximately 80% seen once; the top ten hold roughly 0.56%. The sequenced material came from memory CD4+ T cells from PBMCs. The subset: CD45RA-negative fraction. These receptors came from a man aged 18 to 29 in good health. Some clones in this sample may be carry-over from other donors' samples.

The chain links TRBV4-3 to TRBJ2-2; no definite D call. Germline V gene sequence: CDR1 LGHNA, CDR2 YSLEER. The CDR3 totals 15 residues. Trimming cost V 0 bases and J 5 bases, with 10 bases left between them. The CDR3 nucleotides read TGCGCCAGCAGCCAAGAGTACGCTCAGACCGGGGAGCTGTTTTTT. Translating it yields CASSQEYAQTGELFF.

The chain combines TRBV10-1 with TRBJ1-2; the D gene is possibly TRBD1 (6 bases). This CDR3 region has 15 residues. V was cut by 2 bases and J by 4 bases, with 14 bases left in between. Germline V gene data show CDR1 as WNHNN and CDR2 as SYGVQD (reference sequence). The DNA of the CDR3 is TGCGCCAGCAGTGAGGAGACAGGTGGGTTCTATGGCTACACCTTC. Its protein is CASSEETGGFYGYTF.

In regard to this clone: A single base separates this from a much larger clone, so it may be a read error. The same CDR3 can be traced to other DNA sequences in this sample. The chain couples TRBV6-6 to TRBJ2-2; unclear D gene. The CDR3 totals 13 residues. Germline lookup yields CDR1 MNHNY and CDR2 SVGAGI (reference sequence). The CDR3, as DNA: TGCGCCAGCAGTTCCAGCAACACCGGGGAGCTGTTTTTT. Translated, it gives CASSSSNTGELFF.

The gene calls are TRBV2 and TRBJ2-1; 14 nucleotides align to TRBD2. Per germline, CDR1 SNHLY and CDR2 FYNNEI. Trimming cost V 5 bases and J 1 base; bases outside gene matches: 4. The CDR3 contains 17 residues. CDR3 amino acids: CASSIGTSGGSYNEQFF. In nucleotides, the CDR3 is TGTGCCAGCAGTATCGGGACTAGCGGGGGTTCCTACAATGAGCAGTTCTTC. The full variable domain, rest sourced from reference TRBV2 and TRBJ2-1, is EPEVTQTPSHQVTQMGQEVILRCVPISNHLYFYWYRQILGQKVEFLVSFYNNEISEKSEIFDDQFSVERPDGSNFTLKIRSTKLEDSAMYFCASSIGTSGGSYNEQFFGPGTRLTVL.

This clone was observed a single time. The chain combines TRBV6-5 with TRBJ2-3, with TRBD1 matching over 9 bases. Germline loops: CDR1 MNHEY, CDR2 SVGAGI. The V segment lost 5 bases and the J segment 1 base; nucleotides outside the gene matches: 4. The CDR3 spans 15 residues. CDR3 residues: CASSLRTGGTDTQYF. For the CDR3, the DNA is TGTGCCAGCAGTCTCCGGACAGGGGGCACAGATACGCAGTATTTT.

A note on this clone: Other DNA sequences in the sample encode the same CDR3. V gene TRBV2 combines with J gene TRBJ2-7, with D possibly TRBD1 on 6 matching bases. V was shortened by 3 bases and J by 1 base, with 10 bases between the two germline ends. Germline V CDR1 and CDR2: SNHLY, FYNNEI. The CDR3 contains 14 residues. CDR3 amino acids: CASSDQGSSYEQYF. CDR3 DNA sequence: TGTGCCAGCAGTGACCAGGGGTCATCCTACGAGCAGTACTTC.

The J gene is TRBJ2-1, the V gene TRBV6-5; 8 nucleotides agree with TRBD2. V lost 6 bases to trimming and J lost 5 bases; unmatched junction nucleotides: 9. CDR3 length equals 15 residues. Germline loops: CDR1 MNHEY, CDR2 SVGAGI. The CDR3 nucleotides read TGTGCCAGCAGCTCTAGCGGGCTGGGCGACAATGAGCAGTTCTTC. Its translation: CASSSSGLGDNEQFF.

The chain links TRBV7-8 to TRBJ2-4, with 10 bases lining up with TRBD2. The V segment lost 5 bases and the J segment 6 bases; nucleotides outside the gene matches: 7. Germline assignment: CDR1 SGHVS and CDR2 FQNEAQ. CDR3 length: 15 residues. CDR3 in amino acids: CASSRASGRGNIQYF. CDR3 DNA sequence: TGTGCCAGCAGCCGGGCTAGCGGGAGAGGAAACATTCAGTACTTC.

This clone was picked up one time. This chain links TRBV5-4 with TRBJ2-5, with 7 bases aligning to TRBD2. This CDR3 region has 15 residues. The trim removed 0 bases at V and 5 bases at J, leaving 7 bases unmatched. Germline V gene data show CDR1 as SGHNT and CDR2 as YYREEE (reference sequence). CDR3 nucleotides: TGTGCCAGCAGCTTGGCCGCGGGAGTCTACGAGACCCAGTACTTC. Protein: CASSLAAGVYETQYF.

The V and J genes are TRBV7-2 and TRBJ2-3; no firm D call. V was clipped by 5 bases and J by 4 bases, with 13 bases between them. Germline V gives CDR1 SGHTA, CDR2 FQGNSA. This CDR3 is 14 amino acids long. The CDR3 sequence is CASSRSSYPDTQYF. CDR3 DNA sequence: TGTGCCAGCAGCCGCAGCAGCTACCCAGATACGCAGTATTTT. Together with reference TRBV7-2 and TRBJ2-3, the CDR3 gives the full variable domain: GAGVSQSPSNKVTEKGKDVELRCDPISGHTALYWYRQSLGQGLEFLIYFQGNSAPDKSGLPSDRFSAERTGGSVSTLTIQRTQQEDSAVYLCASSRSSYPDTQYFGPGTRLTVL.

The chain joins TRBV9 to TRBJ2-3, with TRBD1 identical over 8 bases. The CDR3 is 15 residues long. From germline, CDR1 is SGDLS and CDR2 YYNGEE. V lost 0 bases to trimming and J lost 1 base; unmatched junction nucleotides: 1. The DNA for the CDR3 is TGTGCCAGCAGCGTAGGGGGACAGGGCACAGATACGCAGTATTTT. Its protein is CASSVGGQGTDTQYF.

In the case of this clone: Other DNA sequences in the same sample also yield this CDR3. The chain combines TRBV5-8 with TRBJ2-1, with 7 nucleotides matching TRBD2. The J segment lost 1 base and the V segment lost 2 bases, leaving 3 bases of the junction unmatched. This CDR3 has 15 amino acids. In germline, CDR1 is SGHTS, CDR2 YDEGEE. Here the CDR3 reads CASSLRGGSYNEQFF. DNA of the CDR3: TGTGCCAGCAGCTTAAGGGGAGGGTCCTACAATGAGCAGTTCTTC.

The sample holds many counts of this clone. V usage is TRBV7-9 and J usage is TRBJ1-5; a weak D match, TRBD1 (5 bases). Germline values: CDR1 SEHNR, CDR2 FQNEAQ (reference sequence). V lost 1 base and J 4 bases, leaving 20 bases between the germline ends. The CDR3 runs to 18 residues. CDR3 sequence (DNA): TGTGCCAGCAGCTTAGTGGGGGGGGATTTAGGATTTAATCAGCCCCAGCATTTT. It codes for CASSLVGGDLGFNQPQHF.

The chain employs TRBV15 and TRBJ2-1; D is ambiguous. Germline values: CDR1 LNHNV, CDR2 YYDKDF (reference sequence). This CDR3 has 13 amino acids. The ends were cut back, 1 base at V and 7 bases at J, with 8 bases in the middle. The CDR3 DNA follows: TGTGCCACCAGCAGAGCACTGGAAAATGAGCAGTTCTTC. Translated, it gives CATSRALENEQFF.

CDR3 protein: CASSQVNRRTYNEQFF. CDR3 coding DNA: TGTGCCAGCAGCCAAGTCAACAGGCGTACCTACAATGAGCAGTTCTTC. The chain uses TRBV14 and TRBJ2-1, with a weak D call TRBD1 (5 bases). Germline V gene data show CDR1 as SGHDN and CDR2 as FVKESK. The CDR3 has 16 amino acids. V was cut by 1 base and J by 2 bases, with 12 bases left in between.

This clone has more than one count but fewer than ten. V gene TRBV7-9 combines with J gene TRBJ2-1, with unresolved D. Trimming pared 5 bases from V and 7 bases from J, leaving 21 bases between. Germline V gives CDR1 SEHNR, CDR2 FQNEAQ (reference sequence). CDR3 length: 16 residues. In DNA, the CDR3 is TGTGCCAGCAGCCAACGAATAGGGCTAGAGTCGAATGAGCAGTTCTTC. Protein product: CASSQRIGLESNEQFF.

The table lists this clone with a few counts. The chain uses TRBV7-9 and TRBJ2-1; tentatively, D is TRBD2 (6 bases). Germline values: CDR1 SEHNR, CDR2 FQNEAQ (reference sequence). With 1 base removed from V and 7 bases from J, the gap between germline ends came to 20 bases. CDR3 size: 17 residues. Written as DNA, the CDR3 is TGTGCCAGCAGCTTAGTTCTGCTCGGGAGAACGGTGAATGAGCAGTTCTTC. Translating gives CASSLVLLGRTVNEQFF.

The chain joins TRBV7-3 to TRBJ1-5; D possibly corresponds to TRBD1 (5 bases). Trimming cost V 4 bases and J 1 base, with 14 bases left between them. Germline values: CDR1 SGHTA, CDR2 FQGTGA. The CDR3 is 16 amino acids. The DNA for the CDR3 is TGTGCCAGCAGCTCCTCCCGGGGACGGAGCAATCAGCCCCAGCATTTT. Translation: CASSSSRGRSNQPQHF.

V usage is TRBV29-1 and J usage is TRBJ2-3; TRBD2 is a possible D gene (5 bases). Germline-derived CDR1 and CDR2 are SQVTM and ANQGSEA. The V end lost 7 bases, the J end lost 2 bases, and 13 bases lay between the germline ends. CDR3 length: 13 amino acids. The CDR3 spells CSARGRVTDTQYF. The CDR3 DNA is TGCAGCGCCCGGGGTCGGGTCACAGATACGCAGTATTTT.

The chain employs TRBV11-3 and TRBJ2-5; 7 nucleotides align to TRBD1. The CDR3 extends over 14 amino acids. Germline V lookup: CDR1 SGHNT, CDR2 YENEEA. The ends lost 5 bases at V and 4 bases at J; junction bases unmatched: 7. The CDR3 sequence: CASSARQGGETQYF. CDR3 nucleotide sequence: TGTGCCAGCAGCGCCCGACAGGGCGGAGAGACCCAGTACTTC.

V gene TRBV9 combines with J gene TRBJ1-2; tentatively, D is TRBD1 (5 bases). There are 13 residues in the CDR3. V lost 4 bases to trimming and J lost 3 bases, with 10 bases between them. Germline lookup yields CDR1 SGDLS and CDR2 YYNGEE. CDR3 nucleotides: TGTGCCAGCAGCCAGGGACTTTACTATGGCTACACCTTC. This sequence encodes CASSQGLYYGYTF.

As to this clone: In the same sample, other DNA sequences code for this CDR3. The chain employs TRBV28 and TRBJ2-7; no firm D call. The CDR3 consists of 12 residues. Germline CDR1 reads MDHEN; CDR2 reads SYDVKM. Trimming shortened V by 6 bases and J by 5 bases, and 11 bases separated the two germline ends. The CDR3 DNA reads TGTGCCAGCAGCCCCCGACTCCACGAGCAGTACTTC. Protein: CASSPRLHEQYF.

This chain connects TRBV5-1 to TRBJ1-4; 7 positions agree with TRBD1. J was trimmed by 6 bases and V by 0 bases; bases with no gene match: 2. The CDR3 runs 14 residues. Germline V lookup: CDR1 SGHRS, CDR2 YFSETQ. DNA of the CDR3: TGCGCCAGCAGCTTGGAAGGGGGCGATGAAAAACTGTTTTTT. It specifies CASSLEGGDEKLFF.

The chain couples TRBV7-9 to TRBJ2-7; TRBD1 matches 7 bases. The germline V gene has CDR1 SEHNR and CDR2 FQNEAQ (reference sequence). Trimming at V came to 0 bases and at J to 4 bases, leaving 3 bases not matched to a gene. The CDR3 spans 14 residues. The CDR3 here is CASSLAGGAYEQYF. The CDR3, as DNA: TGTGCCAGCAGCTTAGCAGGGGGCGCATACGAGCAGTACTTC.

To note about this clone: Additional DNA sequences in this sample encode the identical CDR3. The chain couples TRBV30 to TRBJ2-1; D is possibly TRBD1 or TRBD2 (5 bases each). V was shortened by 3 bases and J by 0 bases, with 9 bases between the two germline ends. CDR3 length: 14 amino acids. Germline values: CDR1 GTSNPN, CDR2 SVGIG (reference sequence). CDR3 sequence (DNA): TGTGCCTGGAGGTCAGGGAGCTCCTACAATGAGCAGTTCTTC. It specifies CAWRSGSSYNEQFF.